A selection of T cell receptor beta chains follows, all from one sample in a study of neoadjuvant anti-PD-1 for oral cavity cancer. The repertoire was sequenced with immunoSEQ multiplex PCR; TCRdb's copy has only in-frame clones and lacks some. The table records around 15,000 clones, about three quarters of them present only once. Source: PBMCs, taken before nivolumab (anti-PD-1) treatment. The receptors here all came from a person aged 40-85 years with oral cavity squamous cell carcinoma. Each CDR3 is given with its conserved first and last residue. Each record gives: V gene, D gene, clone size, J gene, CDR3 DNA, CDR3 protein. D genes are given only for firm matches. Clone size is shown for a subset of rows, as once, few, many or a class of expanded clone.

TRBV28	-	few	TRBJ1-2	TGTGCCAGCAGTTTAGGGTGGAGGGTGGGGCTCTATGGCTACACCTTC	CASSLGWRVGLYGYTF
TRBV28	-	-	TRBJ2-7	TGTGCCAGCAGTTTATGGGACTCCCTCCGCGAGCAGTACTTC	CASSLWDSLREQYF
TRBV19	TRBD1	-	TRBJ2-2	TGTGCCAGTAGTATAAAGGTGGACAGGGGGTGGTTCGGGGAGCTGTTTTTT	CASSIKVDRGWFGELFF
TRBV2	-	-	TRBJ1-5	TGTGCCAGCAGTGGTCAGGGAAGGAGTCAGCCCCAGCATTTT	CASSGQGRSQPQHF
TRBV13	-	-	TRBJ2-7	TGTGCCAGCAGCCCGGGATACGGCGAGCAGTACTTC	CASSPGYGEQYF
TRBV5-4	TRBD1	-	TRBJ1-2	TGTGCCAGCAGCTTGGCTTCGGACAGGATTAGCGTTAGTGGCTACACCTTC	CASSLASDRISVSGYTF
TRBV5-1	-	-	TRBJ1-6	TGCGCCAGCAGCCCTGAGGGAGGTTCACCCCTCCACTTT	CASSPEGGSPLHF
TRBV4-1	-	-	TRBJ1-1	TGCGCCAGCAGCCTAACGGGGGGGAGCTACACTGAAGCTTTCTTT	CASSLTGGSYTEAFF
TRBV29-1	TRBD1	once	TRBJ2-7	TGCAGCGTACGACAGGGTAGGTCATACGAGCAGTACTTC	CSVRQGRSYEQYF
TRBV27	-	-	TRBJ2-5	TGTGCCAGCAGTGGAGGGACACCGTACCAAGAGACCCAGTACTTC	CASSGGTPYQETQYF
TRBV6-5	TRBD1	-	TRBJ1-4	TGTGCCAGCAGTACCGGGACAGGGAGGGCTGAAAAACTGTTTTTT	CASSTGTGRAEKLFF
TRBV12-1	-	once	TRBJ1-5	TGTGCCAGCAGCTTTGGTTTGGACCGGGACACCGGATCGCTTAGCAATCAGCCCCAGCATTTT	CASSFGLDRDTGSLSNQPQHF
TRBV11-1	TRBD1	-	TRBJ2-2	TGTGCCAGCAGCTTACCGAACAGGGGGCAAATCACCGGGGAGCTGTTTTTT	CASSLPNRGQITGELFF
TRBV7-3	-	-	TRBJ1-1	TGTGCCAGCAGCTTAATGGGAGGAGGTAACACTGAAGCTTTCTTT	CASSLMGGGNTEAFF
TRBV5-4	TRBD1	-	TRBJ2-1	TGTGCCAGCAGCTTGGGGGGACAGGGAGTTGAGCAGTTCTTC	CASSLGGQGVEQFF
TRBV15	-	once	TRBJ2-7	TGTGCCGGCGTGGCGGACCACCCTAGATTGGAGCAGTACTTC	CAGVADHPRLEQYF
TRBV7-2	-	-	TRBJ1-2	TGTGCCAGCAGCTTCGCGGTCCGGTCCGGTGGGACTGTTTCCACCTTC	CASSFAVRSGGTVSTF
TRBV25-1	TRBD2	once	TRBJ2-2	TGTGCCAGCAGTGAAGTGGTTGCAAGCGGGAGAACCGGGGAGCTGTTTTTT	CASSEVVASGRTGELFF
TRBV5-1	TRBD1	-	TRBJ2-7	TGCGCCAGCAGCTTGGATGGGGCAGGGGGAATGGAGCAGTACTTC	CASSLDGAGGMEQYF
TRBV29-1	-	once	TRBJ2-5	TGCAGCGTCCCCCGGGCCGAGACCCAGTACTTC	CSVPRAETQYF
TRBV10-1	-	-	TRBJ2-2	TGCGCCAGCAGTGAGTCGTTGGTTTCCGGGGAGCTGTTTTTT	CASSESLVSGELFF
TRBV28	-	-	TRBJ1-5	TGTGCCAGCAGTTCCTACCCGGACAGCCAGCCCCAGCATTTT	CASSSYPDSQPQHF
TRBV2	TRBD2	-	TRBJ2-3	TGTGCCAGCACTAAGGGCGGGAGGGTCACAGATACGCAGTATTTT	CASTKGGRVTDTQYF
TRBV27	-	-	TRBJ2-4	TGTGCCAGCAGTAACCTAGGCAGCAAAAACATTCAGTACTTC	CASSNLGSKNIQYF
TRBV5-1	-	-	TRBJ2-7	TGCGCCAGCAGCTCAGACTACGAGCAGTACTTC	CASSSDYEQYF
TRBV11-2	TRBD1	-	TRBJ1-1	TGTGCCAGCAGCCCCCTTGACAGGGTCACTGAAGCTTTCTTT	CASSPLDRVTEAFF
TRBV5-1	-	-	TRBJ1-4	TGCGCCAGCAGCGTTACAGGACCTGCAACTAATGAAAAACTGTTTTTT	CASSVTGPATNEKLFF
TRBV7-3	-	once	TRBJ2-7	TGTGCCAGCAGCTCCTCGGGATCTTACGAGCAGTACTTC	CASSSSGSYEQYF
TRBV9	-	-	TRBJ2-7	TGTGCCAGCAGCGTACAGGGGGGCCACGAGCAGTACTTC	CASSVQGGHEQYF
TRBV30	-	-	TRBJ1-1	TGTGCCTGGAGCCCCAAATCCCGGGTGACTGAAGCTTTCTTT	CAWSPKSRVTEAFF